These 29 T cell receptor beta chains were sequenced from one sample in a study of regulatory T cells in long-lasting Graves disease. TCR beta libraries were built with iRepertoire HTBI primers and Arm-PCR of CDR3 regions. One entry per CDR3 protein, called by TCRdb with MiXCR from the multiplex PCR reads. The sample consists of about 560,000 distinct CDR3 sequences, about 15% of them appearing once. Time point meaning: newly diagnosed GD, antithyroid drugs for less than 3 months. Construction of the TCR library relied on RNA isolated from PBMCs. The same data also contributed to another study, on T cells in Graves' hyperthyroidism and ophthalmopathy.

Here the sequenced sample was peripheral blood mononuclear cells (PBMCs), taken at new diagnosis, from a patient treated with antithyroid drugs. Every receptor here comes from a man between 18 and 35 years old with Graves disease.

The chain combines TRBV7-9 with TRBJ2-1, with TRBD2 identical over 9 bases. Germline V gene sequence: CDR1 SEHNR, CDR2 FQNEAQ (reference sequence). The length of the CDR3 is 15 residues. J lost 8 bases, V lost 2 bases, and 7 bases had no gene match. In DNA form, the CDR3 reads TGTGCCAGCAGCTTACGAGCGGGAGGCGGGGATGAGCAGTTCTTC. Translating gives CASSLRAGGGDEQFF.

This clonotype was seen repeatedly, ten times or more. The J gene is TRBJ1-2, the V gene TRBV27, with D hard to call. Germline loops: CDR1 MNHEY, CDR2 SMNVEV (reference sequence). This CDR3 is 13 amino acids long. Trimming took off 2 bases at V and 6 bases at J, with 10 bases between the two ends. Here the CDR3 DNA reads TGTGCCAGCAGTTTAGCAGGAGTCAATGGCTACACCTTC. Encoded protein: CASSLAGVNGYTF.

V gene TRBV5-1 combines with J gene TRBJ2-4; 8 nucleotides agree with TRBD1. V trimming: 5 bases; J trimming: 0 bases; junction bases outside the gene matches: 16. The CDR3 contains 19 residues. Germline V lookup: CDR1 SGHRS, CDR2 YFSETQ. DNA for the CDR3: TGCGCCAGCAGGCGGACAGGGACACCCTCGGTGAAAGCCAAAAACATTCAGTACTTC. Residues: CASRRTGTPSVKAKNIQYF.

V and J are TRBV7-6 and TRBJ2-7, with D possibly being TRBD1 (5 bases). V dropped 5 bases and J dropped 2 bases, with 13 bases sitting between them. Germline V gene data show CDR1 as SGHVS and CDR2 as FNYEAQ. The CDR3 length is 14 residues. The CDR3 is CASSQGATPYEQYF. In DNA form, the CDR3 reads TGTGCCAGCAGCCAAGGGGCGACCCCCTACGAGCAGTACTTC.

There are a few counts of this clonotype. The chain recombines TRBV7-9 with TRBJ1-3; D is unresolved. Germline values: CDR1 SEHNR, CDR2 FQNEAQ (reference sequence). Trimming took 5 bases from V and 0 from J, leaving 11 bases between them. The length of the CDR3 is 15 residues. The CDR3 region has the DNA TGTGCCAGCAGCCCCGACATGAGCTCTGGAAACACCATATATTTT. Its translation: CASSPDMSSGNTIYF. Looking up the rest from reference TRBV7-9 and TRBJ1-3 gives the full variable domain: DTGVSQNPRHKITKRGQNVTFRCDPISEHNRLYWYRQTLGQGPEFLTYFQNEAQLEKSRLLSDRFSAERPKGSFSTLEIQRTEQGDSAMYLCASSPDMSSGNTIYFGEGSWLTVV.

This clonotype was seen repeatedly, ten times or more. This chain links TRBV28 with TRBJ2-4; the D gene is possibly TRBD2 (6 bases). The CDR3 length is 14 residues. With 4 bases removed from V and 3 bases from J, the gap between germline ends came to 10 bases. Germline V gene sequence: CDR1 MDHEN, CDR2 SYDVKM. In DNA form, the CDR3 reads TGTGCCAGCAGTTCTGGGGGAGGCAAAAACATTCAGTACTTC. It yields the protein CASSSGGGKNIQYF.

This clonotype was found a few times. The DNA is left out, because the CDR3 cannot be placed on it with certainty; the CDR3 is given as TCRdb lists it. The CDR3 reads CASSSSGVYLNTEAFF. This chain links TRBV27 with TRBJ1-1; TRBD1 reflects the table's D call only, with no check against the DNA. The CDR3 spans 16 residues, counting both ends. Germline loops: CDR1 MNHEY, CDR2 SMNVEV (reference sequence).

This clonotype came up many times. Here the CDR3 reads CASSQDRGAARYEQYF. The CDR3 DNA sequence: TGCGCCAGCAGCCAAGATCGGGGGGCAGCTAGATACGAGCAGTACTTC. The V call is TRBV4-1, the J call TRBJ2-7, with D perhaps TRBD2 (7 bases). Germline V lookup: CDR1 MGHRA, CDR2 YSYEKL. V was trimmed by 0 bases and J by 4 bases, leaving 16 bases between them. The CDR3 has 16 residues.

This clonotype was detected ten times or more. This rearrangement joins TRBV20-1 to TRBJ2-7; D possibly corresponds to TRBD2 (6 bases). CDR3 length: 16 amino acids. Germline CDR1 reads DFQATT; CDR2 reads SNEGSKA (reference sequence). Trimming removed 3 bases from V and 0 bases from J, with 18 bases in between. Here the CDR3 DNA reads TGCAGTGCTAGGGGTGGGTTAGCGGATTACTCCTACGAGCAGTACTTC. Encoded protein: CSARGGLADYSYEQYF.

This clonotype was seen at least ten times. This chain joins TRBV29-1 and TRBJ1-1; no definite D call. Germline CDR1 and CDR2: SQVTM and ANQGSEA. The V end was cut by 1 base, the J end by 4 bases, with 7 bases between. This CDR3 region has 12 residues. CDR3 nucleotides: TGCAGCGTTGAAGGGGTGGGCACTGAAGCTTTCTTT. Encoded protein: CSVEGVGTEAFF.

The chain has TRBV7-9 and TRBJ2-1, with D possibly being TRBD2 (5 bases). Germline assignment: CDR1 SEHNR and CDR2 FQNEAQ (reference sequence). Trimming shortened V by 5 bases and J by 7 bases, and 12 bases separated the two germline ends. The CDR3 length is 13 residues. CDR3 residues: CASSLTSPNEQFF. The CDR3 nucleotides are TGTGCCAGCAGCCTAACTAGTCCTAATGAGCAGTTCTTC.

This clonotype showed up many times. The J gene is TRBJ2-7, the V gene TRBV2; 14 nucleotides align to TRBD2. Germline V lookup: CDR1 SNHLY, CDR2 FYNNEI. The V and J ends lost 2 bases and 5 bases, in that order; junction bases with no gene match: 2. This CDR3 spans 15 amino acids. Here the CDR3 reads CASSESGLAGDEQYF. DNA of the CDR3: TGTGCCAGCAGTGAATCGGGACTAGCGGGAGACGAGCAGTACTTC.

This clonotype turned up a few times. V is TRBV19 and J is TRBJ2-1; TRBD2 matches at 13 bases. V dropped 5 bases and J dropped 6; count of bases not matched to a gene: 4. This CDR3 is built from 15 residues. Per germline, CDR1 LNHDA and CDR2 SQIVND (reference sequence). CDR3 sequence: CASSHGTSGINEQFF. In DNA, the CDR3 is TGTGCCAGTAGTCACGGGACTAGCGGGATCAATGAGCAGTTCTTC.

The table lists this clonotype with many counts. The chain joins TRBV9 to TRBJ1-1, with D unresolved. Germline CDR1 is SGDLS and CDR2 is YYNGEE. V was cut by 3 bases and J by 0 bases, with 15 bases left in between. The CDR3 is made up of 16 amino acids. The CDR3 protein is CASSDGPDGVNTEAFF. The CDR3 nucleotides are TGTGCCAGCAGCGACGGACCGGACGGGGTGAACACTGAAGCTTTCTTT.

The chain joins TRBV5-4 to TRBJ2-1; 8 positions match TRBD1. The ends lost 7 bases at V and 4 bases at J; junction bases unmatched: 4. The CDR3 loop spans 13 amino acids. Looked up from germline, CDR1 is SGHNT and CDR2 is YYREEE (reference sequence). The chain's CDR3 is CASQGASYNEQFF. CDR3 sequence (DNA): TGTGCCAGCCAGGGGGCGTCGTACAATGAGCAGTTCTTC.

This clonotype was counted a few times. The chain is built from TRBV4-1 and TRBJ2-7, with 7 nucleotides matching TRBD2. The V segment lost 3 bases and the J segment 6 bases; nucleotides outside the gene matches: 11. Germline CDR1 is MGHRA and CDR2 is YSYEKL. The CDR3 spans 15 residues. Here the CDR3 reads CASSQIGREPGEQYF. CDR3 nucleotide sequence: TGCGCCAGCAGCCAGATTGGGAGGGAACCGGGCGAGCAGTACTTC.

This clonotype was counted ten times or more. Just one base apart from a much larger clone, this may be a read error. The chain joins TRBV28 to TRBJ1-1; D is unresolved. V was clipped by 3 bases and J by 4 bases, with 9 bases between them. The CDR3 is made up of 13 amino acids. Per germline, CDR1 MDHEN and CDR2 SYDVKM. CDR3 nucleotide sequence: TGTGCCAGCAGTTTCCGGGGATCCACTGAAGCTTTCTTT. Translated: CASSFRGSTEAFF. The full variable domain, its missing parts supplied by reference TRBV28 and TRBJ1-1, is DVKVTQSSRYLVKRTGEKVFLECVQDMDHENMFWYRQDPGLGLRLIYFSYDVKMKEKGDIPEGYSVSREKKERFSLILESASTNQTSMYLCASSFRGSTEAFFGQGTRLTVV.

There are many counts of this clonotype. J is TRBJ2-7 and V is TRBV7-8; TRBD2 agrees at 14 bases. V was pared by 5 bases and J by 0 bases, with 12 bases of the junction left unmatched. The germline CDR1 and CDR2 sequences are SGHVS and FQNEAQ. The CDR3 sequence is 19 residues long. CDR3 loop: CASSPYRTSGRTSSYEQYF. In DNA form, the CDR3 reads TGTGCCAGCAGCCCCTACCGGACTAGCGGGAGGACAAGCTCCTACGAGCAGTACTTC.

The rearrangement links TRBV6-1 to TRBJ2-2; D is unresolved. Germline V gene lookup returns CDR1 MNHNS and CDR2 SASEGT. Trimming removed 6 bases from V and 7 bases from J, with 18 bases in between. This CDR3 is built from 15 residues. The CDR3 nucleotides are TGTGCCAGCAGGATCGAGTTGTATGAGGTCGGGGAGCTGTTTTTT. Its translation: CASRIELYEVGELFF.

This clonotype has a count of ten or more. This chain uses TRBV18 with TRBJ2-3; D might be TRBD1 (6 bases). Near its end, the DNA agrees better with TRBJ2-5, so the J call may be wrong. Germline V gene sequence: CDR1 KGHSH, CDR2 LQKENI. This CDR3 is built from 12 residues. The CDR3 DNA reads TGTGCCAGCTCACCAAAGGGGGATACCCAGTACTTC. Its translation: CASSPKGDTQYF.

This clonotype has ten or more counts. The gene calls are TRBV3-1 and TRBJ1-2; D call uncertain. The CDR3 is 16 amino acids. Trimming removed 0 bases at V and 2 bases at J, with 13 bases between. Germline loops: CDR1 LGHDT, CDR2 YNNKEL (reference sequence). This chain's CDR3 is CASSQDSGWGNYGYTF. The CDR3 bases are TGTGCCAGCAGCCAAGATTCGGGCTGGGGAAACTATGGCTACACCTTC.

This rearrangement joins TRBV27 to TRBJ2-2; D possibly uses TRBD1 or TRBD2 (5 bases each). The ends were cut back, 7 bases at V and 4 bases at J, with 13 bases in the middle. Germline CDR1 and CDR2: MNHEY and SMNVEV (reference sequence). The CDR3 covers 14 residues. The CDR3 is CASTWGWGTGELFF. CDR3 in DNA: TGTGCCAGCACCTGGGGGTGGGGCACCGGGGAGCTGTTTTTT.

At least ten counts were recorded for this clonotype. The chain carries TRBV7-3 and TRBJ2-2, with a weak D call TRBD1 (5 bases). This CDR3 comprises 16 residues. Deletions cut 0 bases from V and 4 bases from J, with 12 bases between. The germline gives CDR1 SGHTA, CDR2 FQGTGA. The CDR3 region is CASSLTGPRATGELFF. The CDR3 region has the DNA TGTGCCAGCAGCTTAACGGGGCCTAGAGCCACCGGGGAGCTGTTTTTT.

This rearrangement joins TRBV9 to TRBJ1-1; no clear D gene. CDR3 length equals 14 residues. Trimming pared 5 bases from V and 2 bases from J, leaving 13 bases between. Germline assignment: CDR1 SGDLS and CDR2 YYNGEE. CDR3 region: CASREVGGNTEAFF. The CDR3 region has the DNA TGTGCCAGCAGGGAGGTGGGCGGAAACACTGAAGCTTTCTTT.

This clonotype was seen at least ten times. This rearrangement joins TRBV12-3 or TRBV12-4 to TRBJ1-5, with D tentatively TRBD1 (5 bases). The CDR3 consists of 13 residues. V was cut by 2 bases and J by 8 bases, with 10 bases left in between. The CDR3 spells CASSLYQGEPQHF. The DNA of the CDR3 is TGTGCCAGCAGTTTATATCAGGGAGAGCCCCAGCATTTT.

This clonotype was counted only a few times. J is TRBJ2-3 and V is TRBV6-5, with TRBD2 matching over 8 bases. Germline CDR1 is MNHEY and CDR2 is SVGAGI. This CDR3 has 15 residues. V trimming: 4 bases; J trimming: 3 bases; junction bases outside the gene matches: 6. The CDR3 DNA follows: TGTGCCAGCAGTTGGTTCGGGGGGGTGACAGATACGCAGTATTTT. Protein sequence: CASSWFGGVTDTQYF.

This clonotype has ten or more counts. The genes are TRBV28 and TRBJ1-1, with 7 positions matching TRBD1. The germline V gene encodes CDR1 MDHEN and CDR2 SYDVKM. J gave up 1 base and V 3 bases, and 8 bases lay outside the gene matches. The CDR3 contains 16 residues. Written as DNA, the CDR3 is TGTGCCAGCAGTTTTTTCTCGGACAGGCGGAACACTGAAGCTTTCTTT. Protein sequence: CASSFFSDRRNTEAFF. The full variable domain, completed using reference TRBV28 and TRBJ1-1, is DVKVTQSSRYLVKRTGEKVFLECVQDMDHENMFWYRQDPGLGLRLIYFSYDVKMKEKGDIPEGYSVSREKKERFSLILESASTNQTSMYLCASSFFSDRRNTEAFFGQGTRLTVV.

The CDR3 loop is CASSPIGPYGYTF. Here the CDR3 DNA reads TGCGCCAGCAGCCCTATAGGCCCCTATGGCTACACCTTC. V and J are TRBV4-1 and TRBJ1-2; D gene unclear. Germline V lookup: CDR1 MGHRA, CDR2 YSYEKL. Deletions cut 4 bases from V and 4 bases from J, with 10 bases between. The CDR3 contains 13 residues.

The V and J genes are TRBV7-2 and TRBJ1-2; D is unresolved. Germline CDR1 is SGHTA and CDR2 is FQGNSA. The CDR3 consists of 14 residues. The V end lost 2 bases, the J end lost 6 bases, and 13 bases lay between the germline ends. Written as DNA, the CDR3 is TGTGCCAGCAGCTTACTATTCCGACACGATGGCTACACCTTC. Its translation: CASSLLFRHDGYTF.